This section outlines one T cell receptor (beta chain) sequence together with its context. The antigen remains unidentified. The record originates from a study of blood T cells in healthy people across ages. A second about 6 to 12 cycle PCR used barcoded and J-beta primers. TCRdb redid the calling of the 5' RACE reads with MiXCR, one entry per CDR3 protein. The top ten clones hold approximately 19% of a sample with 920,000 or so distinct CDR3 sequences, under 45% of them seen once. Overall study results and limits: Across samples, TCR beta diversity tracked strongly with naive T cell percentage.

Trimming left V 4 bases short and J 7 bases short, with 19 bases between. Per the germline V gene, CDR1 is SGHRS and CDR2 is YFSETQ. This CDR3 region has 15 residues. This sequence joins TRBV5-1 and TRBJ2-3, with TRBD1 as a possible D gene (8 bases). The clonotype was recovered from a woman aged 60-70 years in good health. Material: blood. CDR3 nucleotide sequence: TGCGCCAGCAGCCGCACTACAGGGGGGGTGAATACGCAGTATTTT. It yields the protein CASSRTTGGVNTQYF. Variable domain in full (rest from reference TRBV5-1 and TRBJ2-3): KAGVTQTPRYLIKTRGQQVTLSCSPISGHRSVSWYQQTPGQGLQFLFEYFSETQRNKGNFPGRFSGRQFSNSRSEMNVSTLELGDSALYLCASSRTTGGVNTQYFGPGTRLTVL.